This T cell receptor (beta chain) stems from a study of blood T cell repertoires in COVID-19. Study as a whole: Acute-phase and convalescent COVID-19 samples originated in the United States, Italy and Spain. In each case, the material was cDNA or gDNA derived from T cells, B-cell-depleted T cells, or PBMCs.

Recruited during active infection, patients (from Seattle) were subsequently followed longitudinally. Trimming left V 0 bases short and J 0 bases short, with 13 bases between. Germline V gene lookup returns CDR1 SGHRS and CDR2 YFSETQ. The CDR3 runs to 18 residues. Authors' analysis steps: How many nucleated cells were present was estimated from reference gene primer amplification. The protocol was immunoSEQ multiplex PCR, while the TCRdb copy is restricted to in-frame clones and leaves out a portion. Clone size and the V and J calls come from that table; the DNA yielded D and trimming. The sample shows roughly 460,000 clones, over 85% of them seen only once.

This chain connects TRBV5-1 to TRBJ1-6; tentative D call: TRBD1 (6 bases). The TCR comes from a man in his late teens or twenties with COVID-19, enrolled during active disease. The specimen was peripheral blood. The CDR3 region is CASSLDGTRSSYNSPLHF. The CDR3 coding sequence is TGCGCCAGCAGCTTGGACGGGACAAGGAGCTCCTATAATTCACCCCTCCACTTT.